These T cell receptor beta chains were read from a single sample in a study of T cells in Graves' hyperthyroidism and ophthalmopathy. TCRdb itself ran the multiplex PCR reads through MiXCR, one entry per CDR3 protein. This table holds fewer than 750,000 distinct CDR3 sequences, more than 12% found once. What was sequenced was blood. The origin of the receptors is a woman aged 45-65 years with Graves' ophthalmopathy. Both conserved end residues are part of each CDR3. Fields, in order: V gene, J gene, D gene, clone size, CDR3 protein, CDR3 DNA. The D gene is left open where the match is weak. Clone size is not always given. Where it is, it says once, few, many or a class for expanded clones.

>TRBV10-3|TRBJ2-5|TRBD1|few
CAIRAGTGETQYF
TGTGCCATCAGGGCCGGGACAGGAGAGACCCAGTACTTC
>TRBV7-9|TRBJ2-7|TRBD2|many
CASSGGTSGIYEQYF
TGTGCCAGCAGCGGAGGGACTAGCGGGATCTACGAGCAGTACTTC
>TRBV20-1|TRBJ1-1|NA|many
CSARYGFGLEAFF
TGCAGTGCTAGATACGGTTTCGGGCTTGAAGCTTTCTTT
>TRBV7-2|TRBJ2-5|NA|NA
CASSLVLGVETQYF
TGTGCCAGCAGCTTAGTGTTGGGTGTGGAGACCCAGTACTTC
>TRBV28|TRBJ2-3|NA|many
CASSLQSASTDTQYF
TGTGCCAGCAGTCTACAGAGTGCTAGCACAGATACGCAGTATTTT
>TRBV7-2|TRBJ2-1|NA|NA
CAGRGGGEYGLTSYNEQFF
TGTGCCGGCAGGGGGGGGGGAGAGTACGGCCTTACCTCCTACAATGAGCAGTTCTTC
>TRBV27|TRBJ2-1|NA|few
CASSWFSYNEQFF
TGTGCCAGCAGTTGGTTCTCCTACAATGAGCAGTTCTTC
>TRBV28|TRBJ1-5|NA|many
CASSLFLGRQNQPQHF
TGTGCCAGCAGTTTATTTCTCGGACGGCAAAATCAGCCCCAGCATTTT
>TRBV7-2|TRBJ2-1|NA|many
CASSFTGNRYNEQFF
TGTGCCAGCAGCTTTACGGGGAACCGCTACAATGAGCAGTTCTTC
>TRBV7-2|TRBJ2-7|NA|many
CASSFRVSYEQYF
TGTGCCAGCAGCTTTCGGGTCTCCTACGAGCAGTACTTC
>TRBV15|TRBJ2-2|NA|NA
CATSRGPNTGELFF
TGTGCCACCAGCAGGGGACCGAACACCGGGGAGCTGTTTTTT
>TRBV27|TRBJ2-2|NA|few
CASRGAGALGELFF
TGTGCCAGCAGGGGGGCGGGGGCCCTCGGGGAGCTGTTTTTT
>TRBV2|TRBJ2-5|NA|many
CASSDRGVQTQYF
TGTGCCAGCAGTGATCGCGGAGTCCAGACCCAGTACTTC
>TRBV28|TRBJ1-4|TRBD1|many
CASSWDRGLGKLFF
TGTGCCAGCAGTTGGGACAGGGGGCTCGGAAAACTGTTTTTT
>TRBV27|TRBJ1-4|NA|many
CASSPRTRGRENEKLFF
TGTGCCAGCAGTCCTAGGACACGGGGGAGAGAGAATGAAAAACTGTTTTTT
>TRBV28|TRBJ1-1|NA|many
CASSVRYTEAFF
TGTGCCAGCAGCGTTAGGTACACTGAAGCTTTCTTT
>TRBV29-1|TRBJ2-3|TRBD2|many
CSVRVAGRDTQYF
TGCAGCGTCCGCGTAGCGGGTAGAGATACGCAGTATTTT
>TRBV28|TRBJ2-7|TRBD2|NA
CASSDPSGNYEQYF
TGTGCCAGCAGTGACCCTAGCGGAAACTACGAGCAGTACTTC
>TRBV5-1|TRBJ2-7|TRBD2|NA
CASRALLAGSYEQYF
TGCGCCAGCAGAGCCCTACTAGCGGGATCCTACGAGCAGTACTTC
>TRBV6-4|TRBJ1-1|NA|few
CASSVDKNTEAFF
TGTGCCAGCAGTGTGGACAAGAACACTGAAGCTTTCTTT
>TRBV28|TRBJ1-2|NA|many
CASSAAGYTF
TGTGCCAGCAGCGCAGCTGGCTACACCTTC
>TRBV5-1|TRBJ1-1|NA|many
CASSLVGGRSTEAFF
TGCGCCAGCAGCTTAGTCGGGGGGCGATCGACTGAAGCTTTCTTT
>TRBV3-1|TRBJ2-7|TRBD2|NA
CASSQEFGGSGGRYSYEQYF
TGTGCCAGCAGCCAAGAATTCGGGGGTAGCGGGGGCAGATACTCCTACGAGCAGTACTTC
>TRBV20-1|TRBJ2-1|TRBD2|many
CSASGSGRALRRLNEQFF
TGCAGTGCTAGCGGTAGCGGGAGGGCCTTAAGGAGGTTGAATGAGCAGTTCTTC
>TRBV6-1|TRBJ1-5|NA|NA
CASSEARRDYQPQHF
TGTGCCAGCAGTGAAGCGCGCAGGGACTACCAGCCCCAGCATTTT
>TRBV12-5|TRBJ1-1|TRBD1|many
CASGTTGTGKTEAFF
TGTGCTAGTGGCACTACCGGGACAGGGAAGACTGAAGCTTTCTTT
>TRBV18|TRBJ1-1|NA|once
CASSPVQGHTEAFF
TGTGCCAGCTCACCAGTACAGGGACACACTGAAGCTTTCTTT
>TRBV6-1|TRBJ1-1|NA|NA
CASSEAYGGPHTEAFF
TGTGCCAGCAGTGAAGCTTATGGGGGGCCGCACACTGAAGCTTTCTTT
>TRBV2|TRBJ2-1|TRBD2|many
CATPFRGGAGGNEQFF
TGTGCCACCCCTTTTCGGGGTGGCGCGGGGGGCAATGAGCAGTTCTTC
>TRBV27|TRBJ2-1|TRBD2|NA
CASSLWASGSIPIVNEQFF
TGTGCCAGCAGTTTATGGGCTAGCGGGAGTATCCCGATAGTCAATGAGCAGTTCTTC
>TRBV24-1|TRBJ2-5|NA|many
CATSDVGTQETQYF
TGTGCCACCAGTGACGTAGGGACACAAGAGACCCAGTACTTC
>TRBV6-2/TRBV6-3|TRBJ1-5|NA|few
CASSYSGSNYQPQHF
TGTGCCAGCAGTTACTCGGGCAGTAACTATCAGCCCCAGCATTTT
>TRBV11-2|TRBJ2-1|NA|NA
CASSLAGTSYNEQFF
TGTGCCAGCAGCTTAGCAGGGACATCCTACAATGAGCAGTTCTTC
>TRBV19|TRBJ1-2|NA|NA
CASTLQSGIGSSYGYTF
TGTGCCAGTACCCTTCAATCGGGGATCGGGTCGTCCTATGGCTACACCTTC
>TRBV7-9|TRBJ1-1|NA|many
CASSLAAGGAFF
TGTGCCAGCAGCTTGGCCGCCGGGGGGGCTTTCTTT
>TRBV5-1|TRBJ2-1|NA|few
CASKVFHSQESEQFF
TGCGCCAGCAAGGTATTCCACTCTCAGGAAAGTGAGCAGTTCTTC
>TRBV6-2/TRBV6-3|TRBJ2-1|TRBD2|few
CASSASPRTSGRPGNYNEQFF
TGTGCCAGCAGTGCCTCTCCCCGAACTAGCGGGAGGCCCGGTAACTACAATGAGCAGTTCTTC
>TRBV28|TRBJ2-3|NA|many
CASSSVLSTDTQYF
TGTGCCAGCAGTTCAGTCCTTAGCACAGATACGCAGTATTTT
>TRBV28|TRBJ1-2|TRBD1|many
CASSLSGGQGGGYTF
TGTGCCAGCAGTTTATCTGGGGGACAGGGCGGTGGCTACACCTTC
>TRBV15|TRBJ2-3|NA|few
CATNLGASTDTQYF
TGTGCCACCAATCTGGGGGCGAGCACAGATACGCAGTATTTT
>TRBV12-3/TRBV12-4|TRBJ1-1|NA|many
CASSQKGNTEAFF
TGTGCCAGCAGTCAGAAGGGGAACACTGAAGCTTTCTTT
>TRBV28|TRBJ2-7|NA|NA
CASSPPPGAFREQYF
TGTGCCAGTAGCCCCCCCCCAGGGGCTTTCCGCGAGCAGTACTTC
>TRBV11-2|TRBJ2-5|TRBD2|NA
CASSATLGVAGVETQYF
TGTGCCAGCAGCGCGACCCTCGGGGTAGCGGGAGTTGAGACCCAGTACTTC